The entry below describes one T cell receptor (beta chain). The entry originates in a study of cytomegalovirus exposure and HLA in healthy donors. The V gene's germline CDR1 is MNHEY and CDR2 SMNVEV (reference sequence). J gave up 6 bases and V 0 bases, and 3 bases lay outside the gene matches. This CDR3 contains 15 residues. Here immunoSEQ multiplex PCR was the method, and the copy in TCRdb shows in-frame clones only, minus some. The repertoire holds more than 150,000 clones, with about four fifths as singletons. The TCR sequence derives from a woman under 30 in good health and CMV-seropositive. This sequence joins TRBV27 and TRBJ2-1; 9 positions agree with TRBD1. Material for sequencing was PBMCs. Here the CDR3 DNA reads TGTGCCAGCAGTTTATCGGGGACAGGGTTCAATGAGCAGTTCTTC. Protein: CASSLSGTGFNEQFF.